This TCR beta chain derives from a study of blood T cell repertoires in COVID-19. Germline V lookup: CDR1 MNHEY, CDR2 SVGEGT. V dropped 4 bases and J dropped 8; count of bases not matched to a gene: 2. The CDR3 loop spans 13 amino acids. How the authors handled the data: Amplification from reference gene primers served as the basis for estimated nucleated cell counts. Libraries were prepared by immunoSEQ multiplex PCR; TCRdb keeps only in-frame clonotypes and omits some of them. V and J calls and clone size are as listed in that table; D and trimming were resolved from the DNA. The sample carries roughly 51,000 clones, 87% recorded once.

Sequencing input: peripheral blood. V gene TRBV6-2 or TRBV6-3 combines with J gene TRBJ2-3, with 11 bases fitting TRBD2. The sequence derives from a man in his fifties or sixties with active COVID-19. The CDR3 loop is CASSLLAGGTQYF. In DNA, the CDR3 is TGTGCCAGCAGTTTGCTAGCGGGGGGTACGCAGTATTTT.